This T cell receptor (beta chain) was retrieved from a study of cytomegalovirus exposure and HLA in healthy donors. V shed 3 bases, J shed 5 bases, and the junction held 5 bases outside the gene matches. The CDR3 length is 15 residues. CDR1 LNHDA and CDR2 SQIVND come from the germline V gene (reference sequence). Sequencing used immunoSEQ multiplex PCR; TCRdb keeps in-frame clones, though not all of them. The sample yields 70,000 to 85,000 clones, roughly 94% seen once. The TCR was taken from a woman under 30 in good health and CMV-seropositive. Sample: PBMCs. The chain carries TRBV19 and TRBJ1-5; TRBD1 matches 9 bases. CDR3 bases: TGTGCCAGTAGTATGGGGACAGGGAGTGATCAGCCCCAGCATTTT. Residues: CASSMGTGSDQPQHF.